This T cell receptor beta chain was profiled in a study of cytotoxic CD8 clonotypes in ibrutinib-treated CLL. About the research overall: After median around 70 months, approximately 14 stayed in remission, approximately 12 progressed; responses roughly 25 partial, 2 complete.

A word on this clone: Antigen unknown.

Sequencing was performed with immunoSEQ multiplex PCR; in TCRdb, only in-frame clones are kept and a portion is missing. The repertoire holds 110,000 to 150,000 clones, 75% to 80% seen once, with approximately 5.1% in the top ten. Study-wide points: Age-matched healthy donor levels were exceeded by baseline clonality, which tracked circulating CD8+ T-cell counts. There were few public clonotypes, and on treatment they contracted or stayed stable.

CDR3 length equals 14 residues. The germline gives CDR1 MDHEN, CDR2 SYDVKM. V lost 6 bases and J lost 5; bases outside the gene matches: 5. The chain couples TRBV28 to TRBJ1-5; 9 bases are a match to TRBD1. This TCR was recovered from a human donor with chronic lymphocytic leukemia. The sample was PBMCs, taken after 24 months of ibrutinib treatment. CDR3 region: CASSWDRDDQPQHF. The CDR3, as DNA: TGTGCCAGCAGCTGGGACAGGGATGATCAGCCCCAGCATTTT.